A selection of T cell receptor beta chains follows, all from one sample in a study of blood T cell repertoires in COVID-19. Repertoires were generated with immunoSEQ multiplex PCR, while TCRdb's copy carries only in-frame clones and drops some. Here the sample spans nearly 95,000 clones, about 80% being singletons. Sequenced material: peripheral blood. The source is a human donor in a cohort sampled during active COVID-19. CDR3s include the opening cysteine and the closing phenylalanine or tryptophan. D genes are given only for firm matches. Not all rows give a size; the values are once, few, many and, for expanded clones, a class.

D gene: TRBD2; V gene: TRBV5-4; J gene: TRBJ2-1; clone size: .; CDR3 length: 16; CDR3 DNA: TGTGCCAGCAGATCCCTAGCGGGAGGCTCCTACAATGAGCAGTTCTTC; CDR3 protein: CASRSLAGGSYNEQFF
D gene: .; V gene: TRBV27; J gene: TRBJ1-1; clone size: .; CDR3 length: 15; CDR3 DNA: TGTGCCAGCAGCCCGATTTGGGTTCGAGACACTGAAGCTTTTTTT; CDR3 protein: CASSPIWVRDTEAFF
D gene: TRBD1; V gene: TRBV28; J gene: TRBJ2-7; clone size: .; CDR3 length: 14; CDR3 DNA: TGTGCCAGCAATCTGGGACAGAACTCCTACGAGCAGTACTTC; CDR3 protein: CASNLGQNSYEQYF
D gene: TRBD2; V gene: TRBV4-1; J gene: TRBJ2-4; clone size: .; CDR3 length: 15; CDR3 DNA: TGCGCCAGCAGCCAAGGGGGGGGGACTACGGACATTCAGTACTTC; CDR3 protein: CASSQGGGTTDIQYF
D gene: .; V gene: TRBV18; J gene: TRBJ1-1; clone size: .; CDR3 length: 16; CDR3 DNA: TGTGCCAGCTCACTAGAGCGACAGTCCATGAACACTGAAGCTTTCTTT; CDR3 protein: CASSLERQSMNTEAFF
D gene: .; V gene: TRBV7-8; J gene: TRBJ1-5; clone size: .; CDR3 length: 16; CDR3 DNA: TGTGCCAGCAGCCCCTCCGCGGGGAAGGGTAATCAGCCCCAGCATTTT; CDR3 protein: CASSPSAGKGNQPQHF
D gene: TRBD2; V gene: TRBV3-1/TRBV3-2; J gene: TRBJ2-1; clone size: .; CDR3 length: 15; CDR3 DNA: TGTGCCAGCAGCCCCCGACTAGCGGGAGTCAATGAGCAGTTCTTC; CDR3 protein: CASSPRLAGVNEQFF
D gene: TRBD2; V gene: TRBV6-1; J gene: TRBJ2-3; clone size: .; CDR3 length: 16; CDR3 DNA: TGTGCCAGCAGTGATCAGCGGGGGGGGCCCGTAGATACGCAGTATTTT; CDR3 protein: CASSDQRGGPVDTQYF
D gene: TRBD1; V gene: TRBV27; J gene: TRBJ1-2; clone size: .; CDR3 length: 15; CDR3 DNA: TGTGCCAGCAGTTTATACACAGGGGGCAACTATGGCTACACCTTC; CDR3 protein: CASSLYTGGNYGYTF
D gene: .; V gene: TRBV19; J gene: TRBJ1-2; clone size: .; CDR3 length: 18; CDR3 DNA: TGTGCCAGTAGCCCTCACATACTCCCAGGGCGGCGTAACTATGGCTACACCTTC; CDR3 protein: CASSPHILPGRRNYGYTF
D gene: .; V gene: TRBV28; J gene: TRBJ2-3; clone size: .; CDR3 length: 16; CDR3 DNA: TGTGCCAGCAGTTTGGGGGTGGCGGGGAGCACAGATACGCAGTATTTT; CDR3 protein: CASSLGVAGSTDTQYF
D gene: TRBD2; V gene: TRBV28; J gene: TRBJ2-1; clone size: .; CDR3 length: 16; CDR3 DNA: TGTGCCAGCAGTTCCGTACTAGCGGGGGGGCGAAATGAGCAGTTCTTC; CDR3 protein: CASSSVLAGGRNEQFF
D gene: .; V gene: TRBV2; J gene: TRBJ1-6; clone size: .; CDR3 length: 17; CDR3 DNA: TGTGCCAGCAGTGAAGCGCGGGGGGGTTGGGGGAATTCACCCCTCCACTTT; CDR3 protein: CASSEARGGWGNSPLHF
D gene: .; V gene: TRBV5-1; J gene: TRBJ2-7; clone size: once; CDR3 length: 15; CDR3 DNA: TGCGCCAGCAGATCTGGAGAGGGAGTTTACCACGAGCAGTACTTC; CDR3 protein: CASRSGEGVYHEQYF
D gene: .; V gene: TRBV28; J gene: TRBJ2-7; clone size: few; CDR3 length: 14; CDR3 DNA: TGTGCCAGCAGGAAAGGGACATTATCCTACGAGCAGTACTTC; CDR3 protein: CASRKGTLSYEQYF
D gene: .; V gene: TRBV6-6; J gene: TRBJ2-1; clone size: .; CDR3 length: 15; CDR3 DNA: TGTGCCAGCAGTCCCTCTGGGGGGAGCCACAGTGAGCAGTTCTTC; CDR3 protein: CASSPSGGSHSEQFF
D gene: TRBD1; V gene: TRBV7-8; J gene: TRBJ2-7; clone size: .; CDR3 length: 17; CDR3 DNA: TGTGCCAGCAGCTTAGAGACAGTTCCAGGGGGTGGCTACGAGCAGTACTTC; CDR3 protein: CASSLETVPGGGYEQYF
D gene: .; V gene: TRBV5-1; J gene: TRBJ2-7; clone size: once; CDR3 length: 17; CDR3 DNA: TGCGCCAGCAGCCGGCGGGGTTTAGGGGTCGGTTCCTACGAGCAGTACTTC; CDR3 protein: CASSRRGLGVGSYEQYF
D gene: .; V gene: TRBV21-1; J gene: TRBJ1-4; clone size: .; CDR3 length: 15; CDR3 DNA: TGTGCCAGCAGCATCGGCAGCGGGAGGGGTGAAAAACTGTTTTTT; CDR3 protein: CASSIGSGRGEKLFF
D gene: .; V gene: TRBV2; J gene: TRBJ2-2; clone size: .; CDR3 length: 14; CDR3 DNA: TGTGCCAGCAGGGTAACTCACGGCACCGGGGAGCTGTTTTTT; CDR3 protein: CASRVTHGTGELFF
D gene: TRBD1; V gene: TRBV7-9; J gene: TRBJ2-7; clone size: .; CDR3 length: 13; CDR3 DNA: TGTGCCAGCTTGGGACAGGGGGCATACGAGCAGTACTTC; CDR3 protein: CASLGQGAYEQYF
D gene: TRBD1; V gene: TRBV5-8; J gene: TRBJ2-2; clone size: .; CDR3 length: 14; CDR3 DNA: TGTGCCAGCCACGACAGGGATCGAACCGGGGAGCTGTTTTTT; CDR3 protein: CASHDRDRTGELFF
D gene: .; V gene: TRBV27; J gene: TRBJ2-1; clone size: .; CDR3 length: 13; CDR3 DNA: TGTGCCAGCAGTTTTCGGGATAGGAATGAGCAGTTCTTC; CDR3 protein: CASSFRDRNEQFF
D gene: .; V gene: TRBV28; J gene: TRBJ1-3; clone size: .; CDR3 length: 15; CDR3 DNA: TGTGCCAGCAGTTCACAGTTCCTTTCTGGAAACACCATATATTTT; CDR3 protein: CASSSQFLSGNTIYF
D gene: .; V gene: TRBV19; J gene: TRBJ2-1; clone size: .; CDR3 length: 13; CDR3 DNA: TGTGCCAGTAGGGAGGGACAGTACAATGAGCAGTTCTTC; CDR3 protein: CASREGQYNEQFF
D gene: .; V gene: TRBV6-5; J gene: TRBJ1-2; clone size: .; CDR3 length: 14; CDR3 DNA: TGTGCCAGCACAAAGGGGCAGTGGGACTATGGCTACACCTTC; CDR3 protein: CASTKGQWDYGYTF
D gene: TRBD2; V gene: TRBV7-9; J gene: TRBJ2-3; clone size: .; CDR3 length: 16; CDR3 DNA: TGTGCCAGCAGCTTAGGAGGCGGGGGAATCACAGATACGCAGTATTTT; CDR3 protein: CASSLGGGGITDTQYF
D gene: TRBD1; V gene: TRBV30; J gene: TRBJ2-3; clone size: .; CDR3 length: 14; CDR3 DNA: TGTGCCTGGAGTAGGGGGCAAGATACAGATACGCAGTATTTT; CDR3 protein: CAWSRGQDTDTQYF
D gene: .; V gene: TRBV7-9; J gene: TRBJ2-5; clone size: .; CDR3 length: 13; CDR3 DNA: TGTGCCAGCAGCGTTCGGGGTGGAGAGACCCAGTACTTC; CDR3 protein: CASSVRGGETQYF
D gene: .; V gene: TRBV3-1/TRBV3-2; J gene: TRBJ1-5; clone size: .; CDR3 length: 14; CDR3 DNA: TGTGCCAGCAGCCAAGGACAGGGCAATCAGCCCCAGCATTTT; CDR3 protein: CASSQGQGNQPQHF
D gene: .; V gene: TRBV5-1; J gene: TRBJ1-1; clone size: .; CDR3 length: 15; CDR3 DNA: TGCGCCAGCAGCCCGAGGTCCTCCGGGGACACTGAAGCTTTCTTT; CDR3 protein: CASSPRSSGDTEAFF
D gene: TRBD2; V gene: TRBV9; J gene: TRBJ2-2; clone size: .; CDR3 length: 15; CDR3 DNA: TGTGCCAGCAGCGTCGAGACTAGCGGAGCCGGGGAGCTGTTTTTT; CDR3 protein: CASSVETSGAGELFF
D gene: TRBD1; V gene: TRBV5-1; J gene: TRBJ1-1; clone size: once; CDR3 length: 16; CDR3 DNA: TGCGCCAGCAGCCCGACGACAGGGGTCGCCGCCACTGAAGCTTTCTTT; CDR3 protein: CASSPTTGVAATEAFF
D gene: TRBD2; V gene: TRBV5-1; J gene: TRBJ2-3; clone size: .; CDR3 length: 15; CDR3 DNA: TGCGCCAGCAGCTTGGACACCAACCGGGGGGGTACGCAGTATTTT; CDR3 protein: CASSLDTNRGGTQYF
D gene: .; V gene: TRBV27; J gene: TRBJ2-2; clone size: .; CDR3 length: 15; CDR3 DNA: TGTGCCAGCAGTTCGAGCAGGGGAAACACCGGGGAGCTGTTTTTT; CDR3 protein: CASSSSRGNTGELFF
D gene: .; V gene: TRBV7-9; J gene: TRBJ1-4; clone size: .; CDR3 length: 15; CDR3 DNA: TGTGCCAGCAGCCGAGGTTCCACAACTAATGAAAAACTGTTTTTT; CDR3 protein: CASSRGSTTNEKLFF
D gene: TRBD2; V gene: TRBV19; J gene: TRBJ2-1; clone size: .; CDR3 length: 19; CDR3 DNA: TGTGCCAGTAGTATAGGTCCCCGACTAGCGGGGGTGAGAAAAAATGAGCAGTTCTTC; CDR3 protein: CASSIGPRLAGVRKNEQFF
D gene: .; V gene: TRBV7-2; J gene: TRBJ2-3; clone size: .; CDR3 length: 16; CDR3 DNA: TGTGCCAGCACCCGGAGGAGTAGCGGAGTAACAGATACGCAGTATTTT; CDR3 protein: CASTRRSSGVTDTQYF
D gene: TRBD1; V gene: TRBV7-6; J gene: TRBJ2-2; clone size: many; CDR3 length: 15; CDR3 DNA: TGTGCCAGCAGCTTAGGACAGGGAAACACCGGGGAGCTGTTTTTT; CDR3 protein: CASSLGQGNTGELFF
D gene: TRBD2; V gene: TRBV5-1; J gene: TRBJ2-3; clone size: .; CDR3 length: 17; CDR3 DNA: TGCGCCAGCAGCGCCGGGACTAGCGGGACTAGCACAGATACGCAGTATTTT; CDR3 protein: CASSAGTSGTSTDTQYF
D gene: TRBD1; V gene: TRBV2; J gene: TRBJ1-5; clone size: .; CDR3 length: 13; CDR3 DNA: TGTGCCAGTAACCGGGACAGGGATCAGCCCCAGCATTTT; CDR3 protein: CASNRDRDQPQHF
D gene: TRBD1; V gene: TRBV30; J gene: TRBJ2-7; clone size: .; CDR3 length: 14; CDR3 DNA: TGTGCCTGGGATAAGGGGGCTGGGTCCTACGAGCAGTACTTC; CDR3 protein: CAWDKGAGSYEQYF
D gene: .; V gene: TRBV6-2/TRBV6-3; J gene: TRBJ2-5; clone size: .; CDR3 length: 18; CDR3 DNA: TGTGCCAGCAGTTACTCGATTGGCCCACGCCGTCGGGGGGAGACCCAGTACTTC; CDR3 protein: CASSYSIGPRRRGETQYF
D gene: TRBD2; V gene: TRBV7-6; J gene: TRBJ2-5; clone size: .; CDR3 length: 16; CDR3 DNA: TGTGCCAGCAGCTTGGGAAGGGAGACGGGAGGGGAGACCCAGTACTTC; CDR3 protein: CASSLGRETGGETQYF
D gene: .; V gene: TRBV28; J gene: TRBJ1-5; clone size: .; CDR3 length: 14; CDR3 DNA: TGTGCCAGCAATAACGGGGGTAGGACTCAGCCCCAGCATTTT; CDR3 protein: CASNNGGRTQPQHF
D gene: TRBD1; V gene: TRBV5-1; J gene: TRBJ2-2; clone size: .; CDR3 length: 13; CDR3 DNA: TGCGCCAGCAGCATACAGGGGGCCGGGGAGCTGTTTTTT; CDR3 protein: CASSIQGAGELFF
D gene: .; V gene: TRBV6-5; J gene: TRBJ2-2; clone size: .; CDR3 length: 14; CDR3 DNA: TGTGCCACTAAAGACAGGCCCCATGCCGGGGAGCTGTTTTTT; CDR3 protein: CATKDRPHAGELFF
D gene: .; V gene: TRBV5-6; J gene: TRBJ1-5; clone size: .; CDR3 length: 14; CDR3 DNA: TGTGCCAGCAGCCTGGGACTTTACAATCAGCCCCAGCATTTT; CDR3 protein: CASSLGLYNQPQHF
D gene: TRBD2; V gene: TRBV29-1; J gene: TRBJ2-1; clone size: .; CDR3 length: 15; CDR3 DNA: TGCAGCGTTTCGGGACTAGCGGGGGGCTACAATGAGCAGTTCTTC; CDR3 protein: CSVSGLAGGYNEQFF
D gene: TRBD1; V gene: TRBV28; J gene: TRBJ1-2; clone size: .; CDR3 length: 13; CDR3 DNA: TGTGCCAGCGGTGGGGACAGGGACTATGGCTACACCTTC; CDR3 protein: CASGGDRDYGYTF
D gene: TRBD2; V gene: TRBV20-1; J gene: TRBJ2-1; clone size: once; CDR3 length: 15; CDR3 DNA: TGCAGTGCTAGTGACAGCGGGAGTGTCTACAATGAGCAGTTCTTC; CDR3 protein: CSASDSGSVYNEQFF
D gene: TRBD2; V gene: TRBV6-2/TRBV6-3; J gene: TRBJ2-3; clone size: few; CDR3 length: 16; CDR3 DNA: TGTGCCAGCAGTTACGGACTAGCGGGGGTCACAGATACGCAGTATTTT; CDR3 protein: CASSYGLAGVTDTQYF
D gene: .; V gene: TRBV2; J gene: TRBJ1-2; clone size: once; CDR3 length: 13; CDR3 DNA: TGTGCCAGCACCCCCAGACAGGTCCGTGGCTACACCTTC; CDR3 protein: CASTPRQVRGYTF
D gene: .; V gene: TRBV5-4; J gene: TRBJ1-2; clone size: .; CDR3 length: 15; CDR3 DNA: TGTGCCAGCAGCTCCAAGTCAGGGGCTAACTATGGCTACACCTTC; CDR3 protein: CASSSKSGANYGYTF